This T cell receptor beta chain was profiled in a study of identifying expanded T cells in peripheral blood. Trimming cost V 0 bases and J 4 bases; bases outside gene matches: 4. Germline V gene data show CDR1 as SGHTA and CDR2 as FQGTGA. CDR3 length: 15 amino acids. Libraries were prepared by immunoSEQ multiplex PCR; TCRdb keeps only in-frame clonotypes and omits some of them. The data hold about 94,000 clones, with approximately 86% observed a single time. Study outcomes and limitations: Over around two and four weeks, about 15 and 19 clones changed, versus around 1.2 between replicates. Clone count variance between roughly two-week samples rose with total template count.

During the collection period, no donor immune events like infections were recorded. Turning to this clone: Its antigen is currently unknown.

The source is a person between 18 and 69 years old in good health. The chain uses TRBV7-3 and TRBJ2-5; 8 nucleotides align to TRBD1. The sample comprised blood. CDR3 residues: CASSLTQGAGETQYF. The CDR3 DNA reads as TGTGCCAGCAGCTTAACTCAGGGGGCTGGAGAGACCCAGTACTTC.